This T cell receptor beta chain was recorded in a study of breast tumors, draining lymph nodes, adjacent tissues. Points from the study as a whole: Compared with basal-like, luminal-like tumors shared significantly more repertoire with nontumor tissue. Compared with lymph nodes, tumors were less diverse; compared with nontumor tissue, more.

MiXCR, run by TCRdb on the multiplex PCR reads, gives a single entry per CDR3 protein. The sample shows about 21,000 distinct CDR3 sequences, around 50% of them seen only once. The CDR3 covers 15 residues. The V and J ends lost 0 bases and 4 bases, in that order; junction bases with no gene match: 3. Germline V gives CDR1 LGHDT, CDR2 YNNKEL (reference sequence). Note on this clonotype: No antigen is known for it.

This TCR was recovered from a female donor with breast cancer. Some clones in this sample may be carry-over from other donors' samples. The rearrangement links TRBV3-1 to TRBJ2-1; 7 bases are a match to TRBD2. Sequenced sample: breast tumor tissue. CDR3 loop: CASSQDTAGYNEQFF. The CDR3 DNA follows: TGTGCCAGCAGCCAAGATACAGCGGGGTACAATGAGCAGTTCTTC.